The rows below give T cell receptor beta chains drawn from one sample of a study of early T cells in non-severe SARS-CoV-2 infection. From the 5' RACE reads, TCRdb called clonotypes with MiXCR, one entry per CDR3 protein. The sample carries about 42,000 distinct CDR3 sequences, around 7% recorded once. The sample taken for sequencing was whole blood. These receptors originate from an adult who was a healthcare worker with PCR-confirmed SARS-CoV-2 infection or an uninfected control (not recorded which). Each CDR3 is given with its conserved first and last residue. Each record gives: clone size, V gene, CDR3 length, J gene, D gene, CDR3 DNA, CDR3 protein. The D gene is left open where the match is weak. The size entry is marked missing in some rows and otherwise reads once, few, many or a size class.

clone_size: many
v_call: TRBV20-1
cdr3_length: 14
j_call: TRBJ2-7
d_call: TRBD1
cdr3_nt: TGCAGTGCTTCCTCCGGGACAGGGTCCTACGAGCAGTACTTC
cdr3_aa: CSASSGTGSYEQYF

clone_size: once
v_call: TRBV7-9
cdr3_length: 16
j_call: TRBJ1-1
d_call: TRBD1
cdr3_nt: TGTGCCAGCAGTTTTCCGGGACAGGGGGCGGACACTGAAGCTTTCTTT
cdr3_aa: CASSFPGQGADTEAFF

clone_size: NA
v_call: TRBV12-3/TRBV12-4
cdr3_length: 13
j_call: TRBJ2-7
d_call: TRBD2
cdr3_nt: TGTGCCAGCAGGCCTCCAGCGGGGGGCGAGCAGTACTTC
cdr3_aa: CASRPPAGGEQYF

clone_size: many
v_call: TRBV20-1
cdr3_length: 13
j_call: TRBJ1-1
d_call: NA
cdr3_nt: TGCAGTGCTAGAGGAAGCAGGGCCTCTGAAGCTTTCTTT
cdr3_aa: CSARGSRASEAFF

clone_size: few
v_call: TRBV6-6
cdr3_length: 15
j_call: TRBJ1-5
d_call: TRBD1
cdr3_nt: TGTGCCAGCAGCCGTACAGGGGCCTATTTGCAGCCCCAGCATTTT
cdr3_aa: CASSRTGAYLQPQHF

clone_size: NA
v_call: TRBV29-1
cdr3_length: 14
j_call: TRBJ1-3
d_call: NA
cdr3_nt: TGCAGCGTTGAAAGCGACAACTCTGGAAACACCATATATTTT
cdr3_aa: CSVESDNSGNTIYF

clone_size: NA
v_call: TRBV25-1
cdr3_length: 15
j_call: TRBJ1-5
d_call: NA
cdr3_nt: TGTGCCAGCAGTGAGCGAGGAGGGCGGAATCAGCCCCAGCATTTT
cdr3_aa: CASSERGGRNQPQHF

clone_size: few
v_call: TRBV20-1
cdr3_length: 14
j_call: TRBJ2-5
d_call: TRBD2
cdr3_nt: TGCAGTGCCTGGGTAGCGGGGATTCAAGAGACCCAGTACTTC
cdr3_aa: CSAWVAGIQETQYF

clone_size: many
v_call: TRBV5-1
cdr3_length: 14
j_call: TRBJ1-2
d_call: TRBD1
cdr3_nt: TGCGCCAGCAGCGCCGACACAGGGGCCTATGGCTACACCTTC
cdr3_aa: CASSADTGAYGYTF

clone_size: NA
v_call: TRBV5-1
cdr3_length: 12
j_call: TRBJ1-1
d_call: NA
cdr3_nt: TGCGCCAGCAAAACAAGTAACACTGAAGCTTTCTTT
cdr3_aa: CASKTSNTEAFF

clone_size: many
v_call: TRBV6-2/TRBV6-3
cdr3_length: 13
j_call: TRBJ1-5
d_call: TRBD1
cdr3_nt: TGTGCCAGCACTGGGACAGGGGGTCAGCCCCAGCATTTT
cdr3_aa: CASTGTGGQPQHF

clone_size: few
v_call: TRBV7-9
cdr3_length: 15
j_call: TRBJ2-3
d_call: NA
cdr3_nt: TGTGCCAGCAGCGAGGAGCAGGATGGCACAGATACGCAGTATTTT
cdr3_aa: CASSEEQDGTDTQYF

clone_size: NA
v_call: TRBV4-1
cdr3_length: 17
j_call: TRBJ2-1
d_call: TRBD2
cdr3_nt: TGCGCCAGCAGCCCGACTAGCGGGCGTAGCTCCTACAATGAGCAGTTCTTC
cdr3_aa: CASSPTSGRSSYNEQFF

clone_size: NA
v_call: TRBV7-9
cdr3_length: 15
j_call: TRBJ1-4
d_call: NA
cdr3_nt: TGTGCCAGCAGCCCACTATGGGCAACTAATGAAAAACTGTTTTTT
cdr3_aa: CASSPLWATNEKLFF